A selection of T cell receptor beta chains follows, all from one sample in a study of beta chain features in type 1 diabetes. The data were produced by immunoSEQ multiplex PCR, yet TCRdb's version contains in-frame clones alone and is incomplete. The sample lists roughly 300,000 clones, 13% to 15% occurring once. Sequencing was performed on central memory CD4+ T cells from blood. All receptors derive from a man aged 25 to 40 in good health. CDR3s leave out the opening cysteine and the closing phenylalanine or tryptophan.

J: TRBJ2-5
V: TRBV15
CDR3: ATSRGNSGGETQY

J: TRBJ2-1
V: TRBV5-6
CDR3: ASSFGSGGHEQF

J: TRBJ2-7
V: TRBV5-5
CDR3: ASSLDEDYEQY

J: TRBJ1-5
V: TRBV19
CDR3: ATRTADEYSNQPQH

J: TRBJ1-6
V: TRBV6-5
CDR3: ASSLWPNSPLH

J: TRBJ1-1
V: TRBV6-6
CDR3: ASRTSGVKNTEAF

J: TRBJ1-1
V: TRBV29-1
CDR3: SVLGGGLWNTEAF

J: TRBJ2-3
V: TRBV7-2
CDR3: ASSLSLSPDTQY

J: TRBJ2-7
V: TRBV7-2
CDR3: ASSPLQGGLYEQY

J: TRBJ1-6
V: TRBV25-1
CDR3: ASSAGSNSPLH

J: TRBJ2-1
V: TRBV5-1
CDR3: ASSHIAGGKNEQF

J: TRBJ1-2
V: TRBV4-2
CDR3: ASSQDGRDYGYT

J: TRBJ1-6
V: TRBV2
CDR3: ASSAGVRSPLH

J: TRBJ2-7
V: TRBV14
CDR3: ASSPRPRVAGSYEQY

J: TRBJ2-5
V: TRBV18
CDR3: ASSPPGQYQETQY

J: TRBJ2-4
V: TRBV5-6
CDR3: ASSFEQGAAKNIQY

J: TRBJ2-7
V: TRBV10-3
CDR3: AISESTLKVSYEQY

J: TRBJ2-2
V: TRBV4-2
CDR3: ASSQEQRLSGELF

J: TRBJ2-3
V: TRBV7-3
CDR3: ASSYGKDTQY

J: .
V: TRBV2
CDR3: ASGRGGSYEQY

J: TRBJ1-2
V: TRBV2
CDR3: ASIKGPSYGYT

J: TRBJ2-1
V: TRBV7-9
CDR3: ASSFWDRGNEQF